Listed here are 18 T cell receptor beta chains from one sample, sequenced in a study of response to subunit inactivated influenza vaccine listed by TCRdb under 2018. The protocol used for the library was RT-PCR. The sample was run on an Illumina HiSeq 2500. TCRdb itself trimmed the public reads at Q25 with fastp, ran MiXCR and retained productive beta chains. Rows with one shared CDR3 protein collapse into an entry with the most common genes and DNA. The sample table records more than 450,000 distinct CDR3 sequences; roughly 8.2% of these occur just once. The ten largest clones take up roughly 13% of the sample. Sequencing used PBMCs from blood, obtained around 25 months after vaccination. The receptors come from a man aged 50-75 years who received an inactivated influenza vaccine. Donor details come from another sample of the same person, matched by shared clones.

This clonotype was observed at least ten times. The rearrangement joins TRBV12-3 or TRBV12-4 to TRBJ2-7, with a weak D call TRBD2 (5 bases). The CDR3 contains 15 residues. Trimming shortened V by 7 bases and J by 0 bases, and 16 bases separated the two germline ends. In DNA, the CDR3 is TGTGCCAGCACGACAACGGGGTCCAGCTCCTACGAGCAGTACTTC. It codes for CASTTTGSSSYEQYF.

The chain recombines TRBV6-1 with TRBJ1-1; D unresolved. CDR3 size: 14 residues. The germline gives CDR1 MNHNS, CDR2 SASEGT. Deletions cut 2 bases from V and 1 base from J, with 8 bases between. The CDR3 sequence: CASSEHPGNTEAFF. CDR3 in DNA: TGTGCCAGCAGTGAACACCCGGGGAACACTGAAGCTTTCTTT.

The rearrangement joins TRBV7-6 to TRBJ2-4; D might be TRBD1 or TRBD2, each matching 5 bases. CDR3 length: 16 residues. CDR1 is SGHVS and CDR2 is FNYEAQ in the germline V gene. The germline V and J ends were trimmed by 4 bases and 9 bases, with 22 bases remaining between them. This chain's CDR3 is CASSWVSGTGKGIQYF. The CDR3 nucleotides are TGTGCCAGCAGCTGGGTATCGGGGACCGGGAAGGGCATTCAGTACTTC.

The chain joins TRBV4-3 to TRBJ1-3, with D tentatively TRBD1 (5 bases). CDR1 is LGHNA, CDR2 YSLEER, per germline. Trimming left V 1 base short and J 9 bases short, with 16 bases between. CDR3 length: 15 residues. The chain's CDR3 is CASSQVPGSYGTIYF. The DNA for the CDR3 is TGCGCCAGCAGCCAAGTCCCAGGGTCGTATGGCACCATATATTTT.

The CDR3 nucleotides read TGCGCCAGCAGCCAAGAGGCCGCCGGGAGCTATGGCTACACCTTC. As protein: CASSQEAAGSYGYTF. This chain connects TRBV4-1 to TRBJ1-2; D ambiguous. The ends were cut back, 0 bases at V and 4 bases at J, with 12 bases in the middle. There are 15 residues in the CDR3. Germline V gene lookup returns CDR1 MGHRA and CDR2 YSYEKL.

This chain uses TRBV20-1 with TRBJ2-3; TRBD2 matches at 7 bases. The CDR3 is made up of 11 amino acids. Germline CDR1 is DFQATT and CDR2 is SNEGSKA (reference sequence). The CDR3: CRGGSTDTQYF. CDR3 DNA sequence: TGCAGGGGAGGGAGCACAGATACGCAGTATTTT.

The chain employs TRBV7-2 and TRBJ2-4; D gene ambiguous. The V gene lost 1 base and the J gene lost 6 bases, with 7 bases spanning the gap. The germline CDR1 and CDR2 sequences are SGHTA and FQGNSA. The CDR3 runs to 13 residues. The CDR3 DNA sequence: TGTGCCAGCAGCTTAGAAATACCAAACATTCAGTACTTC. Its protein product is CASSLEIPNIQYF.

The V call is TRBV5-1, the J call TRBJ1-4, with D hard to call. From germline, CDR1 is SGHRS and CDR2 YFSETQ. V gave up 0 bases and J gave up 4 bases, with 13 bases separating them. The CDR3 length is 16 residues. The CDR3, as DNA: TGCGCCAGCAGCTTGGGGACCGGAAAATTTAATGAAAAACTGTTTTTT. It codes for CASSLGTGKFNEKLFF. The full variable domain, in which reference TRBV5-1 and TRBJ1-4 provide the parts outside the CDR3, is KAGVTQTPRYLIKTRGQQVTLSCSPISGHRSVSWYQQTPGQGLQFLFEYFSETQRNKGNFPGRFSGRQFSNSRSEMNVSTLELGDSALYLCASSLGTGKFNEKLFFGSGTQLSVL.

This chain connects TRBV18 to TRBJ1-1; maybe TRBD1 (5 bases). CDR3 length equals 11 residues. The V end was cut by 3 bases, the J end by 9 bases, with 8 bases between. The V gene's germline CDR1 is KGHSH and CDR2 LQKENI. The DNA of the CDR3 is TGTGCCAGCTCACCGGCAGGGCAAGCTTTCTTT. Its translation: CASSPAGQAFF.

This clonotype was observed many times. The genes are TRBV20-1 and TRBJ2-3, with D hard to call. Germline V gene sequence: CDR1 DFQATT, CDR2 SNEGSKA (reference sequence). There are 13 residues in the CDR3. V lost 3 bases and J 3 bases, leaving 10 bases between the germline ends. This chain's CDR3 is CSASLPLTDTQYF. The DNA for the CDR3 is TGCAGTGCTAGTCTCCCTCTAACAGATACGCAGTATTTT.

This clonotype was counted a few times. The chain has TRBV15 and TRBJ1-1; TRBD1 aligns across 7 bases. This CDR3 has 11 amino acids. Germline lookup yields CDR1 LNHNV and CDR2 YYDKDF (reference sequence). Trimming took 8 bases from V and 7 from J; bases not matched to a gene: 4. CDR3 amino acids: CATQQGIEAFF. The CDR3 nucleotides read TGTGCCACCCAACAGGGGATTGAAGCTTTCTTT.

The chain combines TRBV27 with TRBJ1-5; no clear D. In germline, CDR1 is MNHEY, CDR2 SMNVEV (reference sequence). The V gene lost 3 bases and the J gene lost 0 bases, with 9 bases spanning the gap. This CDR3 comprises 15 residues. CDR3 sequence (DNA): TGTGCCAGCAGTTTGAGTCAGAATAGCAATCAGCCCCAGCATTTT. Protein: CASSLSQNSNQPQHF.

The sample holds a few counts of this clonotype. The chain joins TRBV10-3 to TRBJ2-1; D is perhaps TRBD1 or TRBD2 (5 bases each). Germline loops: CDR1 ENHRY, CDR2 SYGVKD. V was shortened by 2 bases and J by 5 bases, with 16 bases between the two germline ends. The CDR3 loop spans 16 amino acids. Here the CDR3 reads CAISEGGSFLDNEQFF. The CDR3, as DNA: TGTGCCATCAGTGAGGGGGGAAGCTTCTTAGACAATGAGCAGTTCTTC.

Ten or more counts support this clonotype. This chain connects TRBV4-3 to TRBJ2-4; D ambiguous. Trimming took off 9 bases at V and 0 bases at J, with 9 bases between the two ends. CDR3 length: 13 amino acids. CDR1 is LGHNA, CDR2 YSLEER, per germline. The CDR3 sequence is CARNFEAKNIQYF. CDR3 DNA: TGCGCCAGAAACTTTGAAGCCAAAAACATTCAGTACTTC.

The rearrangement links TRBV5-1 to TRBJ2-3, with D perhaps TRBD1 or TRBD2 (6 bases each). CDR1 and CDR2 from the germline V gene are SGHRS and YFSETQ. The CDR3 is 15 amino acids. Trimming took 2 bases from V and 2 from J, leaving 12 bases between them. CDR3 bases: TGCGCCAGCAGCTTCATCACGGGGGCCACAGATACGCAGTATTTT. Translated, it gives CASSFITGATDTQYF.

The CDR3 is CSARVRGFNQPQHF. CDR3 bases: TGCAGTGCTAGAGTACGGGGGTTCAATCAGCCCCAGCATTTT. The gene calls are TRBV20-1 and TRBJ1-5, with D perhaps TRBD1 (5 bases). V lost 1 base and J lost 3, with 10 bases in between. The CDR3 length is 14 residues. Germline V CDR1 and CDR2: DFQATT, SNEGSKA (reference sequence).

This clonotype occurred many times. CDR3 bases: TGTGCCAGCAGCTCCTGGACAGGGGAATGGGAAGGCTACACCTTC. This sequence encodes CASSSWTGEWEGYTF. The chain combines TRBV6-1 with TRBJ1-2, with 9 bases that match TRBD1. CDR3 length equals 15 residues. Germline loops: CDR1 MNHNS, CDR2 SASEGT. The ends lost 6 bases at V and 8 bases at J; junction bases unmatched: 13.

The chain recombines TRBV18 with TRBJ2-2; TRBD2 matches 12 bases. Trimming removed 3 bases from V and 2 bases from J; junction bases left unmatched: 4. CDR3 length: 17 residues. Germline V CDR1 and CDR2: KGHSH, LQKENI. This CDR3 reads CASSPWTSGTNTGELFF. The CDR3, as DNA: TGTGCCAGCTCACCTTGGACTAGCGGGACAAACACCGGGGAGCTGTTTTTT.